This is a list of T cell receptor beta chains from one sample in a study of identical twins. MiXCR, run by TCRdb on the 5' RACE reads, gives a single entry per CDR3 protein. The repertoire consists of roughly 350,000 distinct CDR3 sequences, with about 12% occurring once and the leading ten covering roughly 7%. This sample also belongs to another study, concerning yellow fever vaccine responses in identical twins.

The sequenced material came from CD8+ T cells sorted from blood. These receptors all stem from a woman between 18 and 29 years old in good health. The CDR3 runs from the conserved cysteine through the conserved F or W. A D gene is named only where the DNA matches it firmly. A clone size is listed for some rows: how often the clone was seen (once, few, many), or a class if it is expanded.

v_gene	d_gene	j_gene	abundance	CDR3nt	CDR3aa
TRBV27	NA	TRBJ1-6	NA	TGTGCCAGCGGCATTGGGGGTAGTTCACCCCTCCACTTT	CASGIGGSSPLHF
TRBV2	NA	TRBJ2-2	NA	TGTGCCAGCAGTGAAGGGCTCGGGGGGACAGGGGAGCTGTTTTTT	CASSEGLGGTGELFF
TRBV28	NA	TRBJ2-3	NA	TGTGCCAGCAGTTTATTCCCCGAAGGAGATACGCAGTATTTT	CASSLFPEGDTQYF
TRBV5-1	NA	TRBJ1-2	many	TGCGCCAGCAGCTTGCCTGGACAGCACTATGGCTACACCTTC	CASSLPGQHYGYTF
TRBV5-1	TRBD2	TRBJ2-5	few	TGCGCCAGCAGCCCCGGACTAGCGGGGGTTAAAGAGACCCAGTACTTC	CASSPGLAGVKETQYF
TRBV19	NA	TRBJ2-1	NA	TGTGCCAGTAGTACCCCCCCGGTGGATGAGCAGTTCTTC	CASSTPPVDEQFF
TRBV24-1	TRBD1	TRBJ2-1	few	TGTGCCACCATGAAACGGGACAGGGGCCTAGATGAGCAGTTCTTC	CATMKRDRGLDEQFF
TRBV2	TRBD2	TRBJ2-1	NA	TGTGCCAGCAGTGGTGCTAGCGGGATATACAATGAGCAGTTCTTC	CASSGASGIYNEQFF
TRBV5-1	TRBD2	TRBJ2-5	NA	TGCGCCAGCAGCTTGGCTACTAGCGGGAGGGCATCAGAGACCCAGTACTTC	CASSLATSGRASETQYF
TRBV3-1	NA	TRBJ2-7	few	TGTGCCAGCAGCCAAGAGACGCTAGATCCCGAGCAGTACTTC	CASSQETLDPEQYF
TRBV3-1	NA	TRBJ2-5	NA	TGTGCCAGCAGCCAAGATAACAGCCAAGAGACCCAGTACTTC	CASSQDNSQETQYF
TRBV29-1	NA	TRBJ1-1	few	TGCAGCGTTGAAGGGGCAGGGAACCCTGAAGCTTTCTTT	CSVEGAGNPEAFF
TRBV9	TRBD2	TRBJ2-7	many	TGTGCCAGCAGCGTAGGGGACTACCCACTCGAGCAGTACTTC	CASSVGDYPLEQYF
TRBV27	TRBD1	TRBJ1-1	few	TGTGCCAGCAGTCGATACAGGGGCGAGGCTGAAGCTTTCTTT	CASSRYRGEAEAFF
TRBV2	NA	TRBJ2-1	NA	TGTGCCAGCAGTGACCCCTTCGAGGGGGGTTTGAGTGGTGAGCAGTTCTTC	CASSDPFEGGLSGEQFF
TRBV6-2/TRBV6-3	NA	TRBJ2-1	NA	TGTGCCAGCAGTTCCGACCCTTCCCCTCCCAATGAGCAGTTCTTC	CASSSDPSPPNEQFF
TRBV5-1	TRBD1	TRBJ2-7	NA	TGCGCCAGCACGGACAGGACCGGAGACTACGAGCAGTACTTC	CASTDRTGDYEQYF
TRBV3-1	TRBD2	TRBJ2-7	NA	TGTGCCAGCAGCCACGCGGGTGGGATAGCGGGAGCCCTCTTCCCCTACGAGCAGTACTTC	CASSHAGGIAGALFPYEQYF
TRBV24-1	NA	TRBJ2-1	NA	TGTGCCACCAGTGATGGGACACTGTACAATGAGCAGTTCTTC	CATSDGTLYNEQFF
TRBV2	NA	TRBJ1-6	NA	TGTGCCAGCAGTGAAGCGGGAGGGTATAATTCACCCCTCCACTTT	CASSEAGGYNSPLHF